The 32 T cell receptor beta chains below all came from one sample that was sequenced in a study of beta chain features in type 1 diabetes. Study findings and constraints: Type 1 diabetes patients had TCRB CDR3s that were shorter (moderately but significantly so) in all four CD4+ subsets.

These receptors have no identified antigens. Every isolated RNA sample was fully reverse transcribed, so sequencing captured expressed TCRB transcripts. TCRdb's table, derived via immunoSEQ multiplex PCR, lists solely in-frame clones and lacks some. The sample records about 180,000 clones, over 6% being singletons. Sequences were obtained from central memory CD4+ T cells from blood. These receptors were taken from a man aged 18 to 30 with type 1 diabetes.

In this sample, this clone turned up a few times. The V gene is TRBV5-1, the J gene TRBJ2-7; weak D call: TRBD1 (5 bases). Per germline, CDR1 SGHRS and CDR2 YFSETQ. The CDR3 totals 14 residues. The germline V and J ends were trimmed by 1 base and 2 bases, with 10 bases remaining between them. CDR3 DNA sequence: TGCGCCAGCAGCTTGTTGTGGGGCCCCTACGAGCAGTACTTC. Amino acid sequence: CASSLLWGPYEQYF.

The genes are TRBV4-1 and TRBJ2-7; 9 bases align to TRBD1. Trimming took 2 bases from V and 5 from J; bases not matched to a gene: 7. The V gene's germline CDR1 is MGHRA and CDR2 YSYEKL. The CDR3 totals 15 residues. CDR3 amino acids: CASSQPGQGNDEQYF. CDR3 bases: TGCGCCAGCAGCCAACCGGGACAGGGTAACGACGAGCAGTACTTC.

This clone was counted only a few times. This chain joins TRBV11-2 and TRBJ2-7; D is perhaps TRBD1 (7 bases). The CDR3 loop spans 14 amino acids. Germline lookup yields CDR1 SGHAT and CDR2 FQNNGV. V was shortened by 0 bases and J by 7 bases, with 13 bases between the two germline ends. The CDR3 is CASSLDLAGGEQYF. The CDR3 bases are TGTGCCAGCAGCTTAGATTTGGCAGGGGGGGAGCAGTACTTC.

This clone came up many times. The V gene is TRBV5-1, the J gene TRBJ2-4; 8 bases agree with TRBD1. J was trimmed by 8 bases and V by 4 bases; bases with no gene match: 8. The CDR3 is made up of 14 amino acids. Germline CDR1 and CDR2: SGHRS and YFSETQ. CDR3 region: CASSGQGYGDIQYF. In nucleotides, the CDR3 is TGCGCCAGCAGCGGACAGGGCTATGGGGACATTCAGTACTTC.

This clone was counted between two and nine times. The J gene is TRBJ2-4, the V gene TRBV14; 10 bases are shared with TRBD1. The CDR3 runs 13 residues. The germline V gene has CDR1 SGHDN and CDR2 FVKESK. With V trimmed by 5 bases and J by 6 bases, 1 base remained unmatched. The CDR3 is CASSRDRGNIQYF. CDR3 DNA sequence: TGTGCCAGCAGCAGGGACAGGGGAAACATTCAGTACTTC.

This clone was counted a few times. The DNA of the CDR3 is TGTGCCAGCAGTAAGAACGGACAGTATGGCTACACCTTC. Amino acids: CASSKNGQYGYTF. V is TRBV7-2 and J is TRBJ1-2; possible D gene TRBD1, 6 bases. The ends were cut back, 6 bases at V and 5 bases at J, with 13 bases in the middle. CDR1 and CDR2 (germline): SGHTA, FQGNSA. The CDR3 consists of 13 residues.

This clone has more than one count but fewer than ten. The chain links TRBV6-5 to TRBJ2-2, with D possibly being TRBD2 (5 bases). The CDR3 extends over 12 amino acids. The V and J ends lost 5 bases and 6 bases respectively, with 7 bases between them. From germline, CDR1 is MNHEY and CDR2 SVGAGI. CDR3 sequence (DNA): TGTGCCAGCAGTCATAGCGCCGGGGAGCTGTTTTTT. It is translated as CASSHSAGELFF.

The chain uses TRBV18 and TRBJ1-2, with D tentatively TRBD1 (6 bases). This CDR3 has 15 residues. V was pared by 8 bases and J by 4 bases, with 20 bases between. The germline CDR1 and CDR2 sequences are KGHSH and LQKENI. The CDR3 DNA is TGTGCCAGCCTCGGCGGGGGCAGGGGTACCTATGGCTACACCTTC. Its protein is CASLGGGRGTYGYTF.

The CDR3 loop reads CAWSVRGLNTGELFF. In DNA form, the CDR3 reads TGTGCCTGGAGTGTAAGGGGACTGAACACCGGGGAGCTGTTTTTT. The V call is TRBV30, the J call TRBJ2-2; D possibly corresponds to TRBD2 (6 bases). This CDR3 has 15 residues. Germline V gene lookup returns CDR1 GTSNPN and CDR2 SVGIG (reference sequence). The V gene lost 0 bases and the J gene lost 1 base, with 9 bases spanning the gap.

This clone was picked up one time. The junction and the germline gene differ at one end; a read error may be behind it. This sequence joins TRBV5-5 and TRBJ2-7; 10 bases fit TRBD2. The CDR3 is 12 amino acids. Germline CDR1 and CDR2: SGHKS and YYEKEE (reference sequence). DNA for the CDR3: TGTGCCAGCAGCCGACCCGGGACTAGCGAGTCCTTC. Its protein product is CASSRPGTSESF.

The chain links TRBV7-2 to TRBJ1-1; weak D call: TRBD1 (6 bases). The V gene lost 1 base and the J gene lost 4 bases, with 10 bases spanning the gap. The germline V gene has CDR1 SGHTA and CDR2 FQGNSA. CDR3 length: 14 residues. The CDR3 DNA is TGTGCCAGCAGCTTAGGTCGGGGGGCCACTGAAGCTTTCTTT. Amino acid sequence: CASSLGRGATEAFF.

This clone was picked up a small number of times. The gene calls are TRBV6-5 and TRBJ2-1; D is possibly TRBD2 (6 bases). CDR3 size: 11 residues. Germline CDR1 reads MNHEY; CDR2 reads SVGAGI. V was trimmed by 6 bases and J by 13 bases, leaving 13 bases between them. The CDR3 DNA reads TGTGCCAGCAGCCGAGGGACTGTACAGTTCTTC. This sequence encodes CASSRGTVQFF.

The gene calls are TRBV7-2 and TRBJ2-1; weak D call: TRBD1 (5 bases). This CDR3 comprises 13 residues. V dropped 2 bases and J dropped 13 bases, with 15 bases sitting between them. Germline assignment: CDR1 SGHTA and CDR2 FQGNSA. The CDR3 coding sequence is TGTGCCAGCAGCTTAAGCCGACAGAGTGATCAGTTCTTC. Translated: CASSLSRQSDQFF.

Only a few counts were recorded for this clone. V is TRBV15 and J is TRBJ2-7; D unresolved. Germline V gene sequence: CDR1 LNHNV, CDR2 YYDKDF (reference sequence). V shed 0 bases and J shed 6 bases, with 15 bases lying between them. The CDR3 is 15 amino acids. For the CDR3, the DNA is TGTGCCACCAGCAGAGATCTAGGCGGAAGTTTCGAGCAGTACTTC. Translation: CATSRDLGGSFEQYF.

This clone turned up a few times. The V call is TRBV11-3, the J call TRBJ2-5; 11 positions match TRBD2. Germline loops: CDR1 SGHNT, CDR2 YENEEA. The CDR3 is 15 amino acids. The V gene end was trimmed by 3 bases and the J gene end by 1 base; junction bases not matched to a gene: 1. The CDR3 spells CASSFGLAGQETQYF. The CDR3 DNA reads TGTGCCAGCAGCTTCGGACTAGCGGGCCAAGAGACCCAGTACTTC.

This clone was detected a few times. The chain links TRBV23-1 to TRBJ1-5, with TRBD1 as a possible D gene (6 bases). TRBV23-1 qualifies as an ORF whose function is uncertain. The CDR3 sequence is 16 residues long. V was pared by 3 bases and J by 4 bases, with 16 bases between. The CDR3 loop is CASSQPLEGGNQPQHF. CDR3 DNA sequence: TGCGCCAGCAGTCAGCCCCTCGAAGGGGGAAATCAGCCCCAGCATTTT.

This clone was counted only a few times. CDR3 sequence reads: CASSQEVAGHSYEQYF. The DNA for the CDR3 is TGTGCCAGCAGCCAAGAGGTGGCAGGTCACTCCTACGAGCAGTACTTC. The chain is built from TRBV14 and TRBJ2-7; D not resolved. This CDR3 is built from 16 residues. The V gene's germline CDR1 is SGHDN and CDR2 FVKESK. V lost 0 bases to trimming and J lost 0 bases, with 12 bases between them.

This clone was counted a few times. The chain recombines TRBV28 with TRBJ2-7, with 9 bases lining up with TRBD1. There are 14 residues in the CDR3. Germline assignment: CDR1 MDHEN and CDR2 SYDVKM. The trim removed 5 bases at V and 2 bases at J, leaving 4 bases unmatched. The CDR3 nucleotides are TGTGCCAGCAGTGCCGGGACAGGGACCTACGAGCAGTACTTC. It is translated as CASSAGTGTYEQYF. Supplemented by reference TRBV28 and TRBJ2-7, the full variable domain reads DVKVTQSSRYLVKRTGEKVFLECVQDMDHENMFWYRQDPGLGLRLIYFSYDVKMKEKGDIPEGYSVSREKKERFSLILESASTNQTSMYLCASSAGTGTYEQYFGPGTRLTVT.

The CDR3 sequence is CASSPGTSGRAGGETQYF. The DNA of the CDR3 is TGTGCCAGCAGTCCCGGGACTAGCGGGAGGGCCGGGGGAGAGACCCAGTACTTC. The chain combines TRBV27 with TRBJ2-5, with TRBD2 matching 16 bases. This CDR3 is 18 amino acids long. V lost 5 bases and J lost 4; bases outside the gene matches: 10. Per the germline V gene, CDR1 is MNHEY and CDR2 is SMNVEV (reference sequence).

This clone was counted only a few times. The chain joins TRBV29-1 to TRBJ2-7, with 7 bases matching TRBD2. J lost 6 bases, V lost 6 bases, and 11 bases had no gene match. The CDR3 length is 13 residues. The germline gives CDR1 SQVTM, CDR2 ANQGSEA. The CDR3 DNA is TGCAGCGTCCCGCGGGCTAGCGGACTCGAGCAGTACTTC. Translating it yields CSVPRASGLEQYF.

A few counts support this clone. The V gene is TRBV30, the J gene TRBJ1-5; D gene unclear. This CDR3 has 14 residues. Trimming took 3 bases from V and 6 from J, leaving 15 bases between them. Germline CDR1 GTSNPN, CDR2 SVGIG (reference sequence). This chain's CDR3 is CAWRNSGGGQPQHF. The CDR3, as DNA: TGTGCCTGGAGGAACTCCGGAGGAGGTCAGCCCCAGCATTTT.

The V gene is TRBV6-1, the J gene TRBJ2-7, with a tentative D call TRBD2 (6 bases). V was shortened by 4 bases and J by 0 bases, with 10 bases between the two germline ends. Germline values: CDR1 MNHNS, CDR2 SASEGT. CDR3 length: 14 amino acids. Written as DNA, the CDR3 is TGTGCCAGCAGTGTCGGGGGAGGCTCCTACGAGCAGTACTTC. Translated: CASSVGGGSYEQYF.

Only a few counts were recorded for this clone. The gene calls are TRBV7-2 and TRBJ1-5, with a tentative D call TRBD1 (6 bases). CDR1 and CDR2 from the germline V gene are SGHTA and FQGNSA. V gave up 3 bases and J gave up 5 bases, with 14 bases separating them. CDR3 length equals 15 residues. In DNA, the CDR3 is TGTGCCAGCAGCTTGGGGACAACGGGTGATCAGCCCCAGCATTTT. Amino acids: CASSLGTTGDQPQHF.

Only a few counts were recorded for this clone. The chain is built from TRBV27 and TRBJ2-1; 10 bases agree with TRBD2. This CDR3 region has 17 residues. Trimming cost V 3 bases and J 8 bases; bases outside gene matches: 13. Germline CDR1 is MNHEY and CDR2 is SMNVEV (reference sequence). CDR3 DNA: TGTGCCAGCAGTTTGGTGGCTGGGGCTAGCGGGAGTCATGAGCAGTTCTTC. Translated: CASSLVAGASGSHEQFF.

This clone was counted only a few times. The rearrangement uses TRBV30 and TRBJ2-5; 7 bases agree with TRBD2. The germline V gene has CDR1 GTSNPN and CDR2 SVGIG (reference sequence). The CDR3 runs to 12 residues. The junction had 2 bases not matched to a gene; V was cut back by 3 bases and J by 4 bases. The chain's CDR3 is CAWRGRGETQYF. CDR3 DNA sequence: TGTGCCTGGAGGGGGAGGGGAGAGACCCAGTACTTC.

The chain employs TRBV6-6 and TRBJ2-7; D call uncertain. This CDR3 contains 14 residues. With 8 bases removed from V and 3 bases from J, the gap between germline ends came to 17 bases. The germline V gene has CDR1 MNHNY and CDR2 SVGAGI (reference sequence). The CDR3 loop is CASGERARFYEQYF. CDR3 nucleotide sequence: TGTGCCAGCGGCGAGCGAGCGCGGTTCTACGAGCAGTACTTC.

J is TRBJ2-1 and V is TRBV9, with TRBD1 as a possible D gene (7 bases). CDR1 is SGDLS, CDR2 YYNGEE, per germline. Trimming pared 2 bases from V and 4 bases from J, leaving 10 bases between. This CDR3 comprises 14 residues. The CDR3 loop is CASSVGGQYNEQFF. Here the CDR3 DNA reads TGTGCCAGCAGCGTGGGGGGACAGTACAATGAGCAGTTCTTC.

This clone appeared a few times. CDR3 amino acids: CASSLPGQGLWGNTIYF. Here the CDR3 DNA reads TGTGCCAGCAGCCTCCCCGGACAGGGTTTGTGGGGAAACACCATATATTTT. This chain links TRBV28 with TRBJ1-3; 8 bases match TRBD1. Germline-derived CDR1 and CDR2 are MDHEN and SYDVKM. CDR3 length equals 17 residues. V dropped 6 bases and J dropped 4; count of bases not matched to a gene: 14. The variable domain in full, with the rest retrieved from reference TRBV28 and TRBJ1-3, is DVKVTQSSRYLVKRTGEKVFLECVQDMDHENMFWYRQDPGLGLRLIYFSYDVKMKEKGDIPEGYSVSREKKERFSLILESASTNQTSMYLCASSLPGQGLWGNTIYFGEGSWLTVV.

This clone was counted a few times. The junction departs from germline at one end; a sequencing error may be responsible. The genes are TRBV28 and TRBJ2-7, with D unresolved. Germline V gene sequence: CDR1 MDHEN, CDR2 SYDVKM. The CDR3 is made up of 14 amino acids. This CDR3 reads CASRSNTNSYEQHF. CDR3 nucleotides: TGTGCCAGCAGGTCCAACACTAACTCCTACGAGCAGCACTTC.

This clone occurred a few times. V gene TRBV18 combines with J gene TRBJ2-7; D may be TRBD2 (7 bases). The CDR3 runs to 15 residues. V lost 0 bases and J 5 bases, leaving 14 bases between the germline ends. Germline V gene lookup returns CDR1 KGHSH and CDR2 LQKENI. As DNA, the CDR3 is TGTGCCAGCTCACCACCGTCCCGGGGGGCGGACGAGCAGTACTTC. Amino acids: CASSPPSRGADEQYF.

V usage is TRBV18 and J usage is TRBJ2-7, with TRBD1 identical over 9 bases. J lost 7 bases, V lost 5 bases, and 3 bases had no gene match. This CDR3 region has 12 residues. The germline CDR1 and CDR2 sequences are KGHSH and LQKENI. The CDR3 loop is CASSYDRGEQYF. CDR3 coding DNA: TGTGCCAGCTCATACGACAGGGGGGAGCAGTACTTC.

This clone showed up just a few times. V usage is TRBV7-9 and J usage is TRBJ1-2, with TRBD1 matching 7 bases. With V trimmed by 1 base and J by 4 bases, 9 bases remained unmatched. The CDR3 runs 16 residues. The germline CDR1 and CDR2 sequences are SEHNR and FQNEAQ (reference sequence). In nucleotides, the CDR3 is TGTGCCAGCAGCTTAGTGGCTACAGGGGACGGCTATGGCTACACCTTC. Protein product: CASSLVATGDGYGYTF.